The clone carrying this T cell receptor beta chain was observed a handful of times. Its antigen is not identified. This record belongs to a study of CD8 T cells in ankylosing spondylitis. Study-wide results and limits: Apparently characteristic of ankylosing spondylitis blood was a TCR beta motif (fewer than ten highly homologous variants). Disease-linked clones reportedly concentrated significantly in matched ankylosing spondylitis synovial fluid.

Each CDR3 protein gets one entry after TCRdb re-called the 5' RACE reads with MiXCR. The data show approximately 400,000 distinct CDR3 sequences, roughly a quarter seen once. Trimming pared 4 bases from V and 4 bases from J, leaving 10 bases between. There are 14 residues in the CDR3. Germline V gene data show CDR1 as ENHRY and CDR2 as SYGVKD. What was sequenced was blood, either unsorted or a sorted T cell fraction (not recorded which). The clonotype originates from a male donor with ankylosing spondylitis. The rearrangement uses TRBV10-3 and TRBJ2-2; D is unclear. CDR3 coding DNA: TGTGCCATCAGTGGAGCAGGCGGCACCGGGGAGCTGTTTTTT. It encodes CAISGAGGTGELFF.